This T cell receptor (beta chain) was identified in a study of T cell responses to AZD1222 COVID-19 vaccine. Pooled samples include second doses given at about 4 or 12 weeks. CDR1 and CDR2 from the germline V gene are SGHDT and YYEEEE. The CDR3 extends over 17 amino acids. The V gene lost 0 bases and the J gene lost 2 bases, with 14 bases spanning the gap. Data came from immunoSEQ multiplex PCR; TCRdb stores just in-frame clones and leaves some out. The sample contains about 180,000 clones, 70% to 90% of which appear only once. The sample here was peripheral blood, taken 28 days after the second AZD1222 dose. This chain links TRBV5-6 with TRBJ2-2; a weak D match, TRBD1 (6 bases). This receptor was taken from an adult who received the AZD1222 COVID-19 vaccine. CDR3 in DNA: TGTGCCAGCAGCTTGGGAACAGGGACCTTCAACACCGGGGAGCTGTTTTTT. Amino acids: CASSLGTGTFNTGELFF.